This entry describes one T cell receptor (beta chain). The sample is drawn from a study of blood T cell repertoires in COVID-19. Libraries were prepared by immunoSEQ multiplex PCR; TCRdb keeps only in-frame clonotypes and omits some of them. The sample has approximately 210,000 clones, about 80% seen once. CDR3 length: 15 residues. Germline CDR1 and CDR2: SGDLS and YYNGEE. V was shortened by 4 bases and J by 3 bases, with 14 bases between the two germline ends. The origin of this receptor is a woman aged 80 or over with COVID-19, enrolled during active disease. V usage is TRBV9 and J usage is TRBJ1-5; D perhaps matches TRBD1 (6 bases). Sequencing input: peripheral blood. The CDR3 DNA sequence: TGTGCCAGCAGCAAAGGGACACGAGACAATCAGCCCCAGCATTTT. This sequence encodes CASSKGTRDNQPQHF.